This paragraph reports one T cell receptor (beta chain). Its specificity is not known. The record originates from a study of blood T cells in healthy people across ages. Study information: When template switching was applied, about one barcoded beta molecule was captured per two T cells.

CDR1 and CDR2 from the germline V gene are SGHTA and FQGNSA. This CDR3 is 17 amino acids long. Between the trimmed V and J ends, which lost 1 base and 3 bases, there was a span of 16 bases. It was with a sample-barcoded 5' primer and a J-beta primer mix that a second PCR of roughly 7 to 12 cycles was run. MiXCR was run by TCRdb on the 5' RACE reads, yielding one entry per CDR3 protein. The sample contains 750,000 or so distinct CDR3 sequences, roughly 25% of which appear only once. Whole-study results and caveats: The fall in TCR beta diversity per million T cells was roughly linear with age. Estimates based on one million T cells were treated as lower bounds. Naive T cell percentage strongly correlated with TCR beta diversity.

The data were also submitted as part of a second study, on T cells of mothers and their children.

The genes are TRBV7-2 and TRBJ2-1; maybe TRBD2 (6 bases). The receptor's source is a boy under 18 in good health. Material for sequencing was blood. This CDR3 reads CASSLDAGLRYYNEQFF. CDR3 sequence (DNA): TGTGCCAGCAGCTTAGACGCCGGACTACGCTACTACAATGAGCAGTTCTTC.